A single sample is the source of the 20 T cell receptor beta chains below, sequenced in a study of CD8+CD57+ T cells in acquired aplastic anemia. Sequencing was done on patients that had shown CD8+CD57+ cell expansion by flow cytometry. Genomic DNA acted as the template from which TCR beta VDJ combination and CDR3 sequence profiling were carried out. TCRdb analysed the reads with MiXCR anew, one entry per CDR3 protein. In the table there are some 200,000 distinct CDR3 sequences, around 49% of which are singletons. The material sequenced was sorted CD4+, CD8+, or CD8+CD57+ T cells (not recorded which) from PBMCs. The receptor source for this set is a human donor with aplastic anemia.

There are many counts of this clonotype. The chain employs TRBV9 and TRBJ2-2; a weak D match, TRBD1 (6 bases). V was pared by 4 bases and J by 5 bases, with 12 bases between. Germline lookup yields CDR1 SGDLS and CDR2 YYNGEE. The CDR3 spans 14 residues. The CDR3 DNA is TGTGCCAGCAGCCCCCGACAGGATACCGGGGAGCTGTTTTTT. It encodes CASSPRQDTGELFF.

The chain employs TRBV10-3 and TRBJ1-4; D unresolved. Per germline, CDR1 ENHRY and CDR2 SYGVKD. This CDR3 has 14 amino acids. V lost 3 bases to trimming and J lost 0 bases, with 5 bases between them. The CDR3 spells CAISDLTTNEKLFF. The CDR3 DNA follows: TGTGCCATCAGTGACCTGACAACTAATGAAAAACTGTTTTTT.

In this sample, this clonotype turned up many times. V is TRBV9 and J is TRBJ2-3, with D unresolved. The CDR3 spans 15 residues. The germline V and J ends were trimmed by 1 base and 0 bases, with 9 bases remaining between them. Germline CDR1 reads SGDLS; CDR2 reads YYNGEE. The CDR3 coding sequence is TGTGCCAGCAGCGTATTAGCCGCGAGCACAGATACGCAGTATTTT. Protein sequence: CASSVLAASTDTQYF.

With regard to this clonotype: A read error may produce the germline difference seen at one junction end. The rearrangement joins TRBV7-3 to TRBJ2-2; D possibly corresponds to TRBD1 (6 bases). Germline V lookup: CDR1 SGHTA, CDR2 FQGTGA. The CDR3 sequence is 14 residues long. DNA of the CDR3: TGTGCCGGCAGCTTAGCAGGGGCCACCGGGGAGCTGTTTTTT. It is translated as CAGSLAGATGELFF.

In its sample, this clonotype was seen many times. The CDR3 coding sequence is TGTGCCAGCAGCCCCACACCCGACAGGGAAGCGGGCTACACCTTC. Its translation: CASSPTPDREAGYTF. V is TRBV7-9 and J is TRBJ1-2, with TRBD1 matching 7 bases. The V and J ends lost 5 bases and 8 bases, in that order; junction bases with no gene match: 14. The CDR3 extends over 15 amino acids. In germline, CDR1 is SEHNR, CDR2 FQNEAQ (reference sequence).

The chain couples TRBV19 to TRBJ1-6; D uncertain. This CDR3 contains 15 residues. With 7 bases removed from V and 7 bases from J, the gap between germline ends came to 17 bases. The germline V gene encodes CDR1 LNHDA and CDR2 SQIVND (reference sequence). The CDR3 reads CASKAWSTSNSPLHF. CDR3 coding DNA: TGTGCCAGTAAGGCTTGGAGTACTTCAAATTCACCCCTCCACTTT.

The table lists this clonotype with many counts. Here the CDR3 reads CASSVGEGYNEQFF. CDR3 nucleotide sequence: TGTGCCAGCAGCGTAGGAGAGGGTTACAATGAGCAGTTCTTC. The chain has TRBV9 and TRBJ2-1; the D gene is possibly TRBD2 (5 bases). CDR3 length: 14 amino acids. Trimming removed 0 bases from V and 4 bases from J, with 8 bases in between. Germline loops: CDR1 SGDLS, CDR2 YYNGEE.

There are many counts of this clonotype. This chain links TRBV5-4 with TRBJ1-1; the match to TRBD1 covers 12 bases. Trimming took 4 bases from V and 11 from J; bases not matched to a gene: 6. Germline CDR1 SGHNT, CDR2 YYREEE (reference sequence). The CDR3 length is 13 residues. CDR3 region: CASSIPGQGAAFF. The CDR3 region has the DNA TGTGCCAGCAGCATACCGGGACAGGGGGCGGCTTTCTTT. The entire variable domain, with the rest obtained from reference TRBV5-4 and TRBJ1-1, is as follows: ETGVTQSPTHLIKTRGQQVTLRCSSQSGHNTVSWYQQALGQGPQFIFQYYREEENGRGNFPPRFSGLQFPNYSSELNVNALELDDSALYLCASSIPGQGAAFFGQGTRLTVV.

This clonotype was observed a handful of times. The chain employs TRBV30 and TRBJ2-5; 8 bases line up with TRBD2. CDR1 and CDR2 (germline): GTSNPN, SVGIG (reference sequence). The CDR3 spans 15 residues. After removal of 0 bases from V and 1 base from J, the junction contained 4 bases not matched to a gene. CDR3 sequence: CAWSVTSGPQETQYF. DNA for the CDR3: TGTGCCTGGAGTGTAACTAGCGGCCCCCAAGAGACCCAGTACTTC.

Only one count was recorded for this clonotype. CDR3 in amino acids: CASSLVPGLAGATDTQYF. The CDR3 DNA is TGTGCCAGCAGCTTAGTACCGGGACTAGCGGGAGCAACAGATACGCAGTATTTT. The rearrangement uses TRBV7-2 and TRBJ2-3; 14 bases are a match to TRBD2. After removal of 1 base from V and 3 bases from J, the junction contained 6 bases not matched to a gene. The CDR3 runs 18 residues. Germline lookup yields CDR1 SGHTA and CDR2 FQGNSA.

This clonotype was recorded only once. The chain uses TRBV9 and TRBJ2-1, with TRBD1 matching over 10 bases. Per germline, CDR1 SGDLS and CDR2 YYNGEE. V shed 2 bases and J 5 bases; nucleotides not matched to a gene: 4. The CDR3 covers 15 residues. CDR3 DNA sequence: TGTGCCAGCAGCGTCCTGGGGACAGGGGACAATGAGCAGTTCTTC. Translating gives CASSVLGTGDNEQFF.

There are a few counts of this clonotype. This sequence joins TRBV30 and TRBJ1-3; D gene unclear. CDR1 and CDR2 from the germline V gene are GTSNPN and SVGIG (reference sequence). V was cut by 0 bases and J by 0 bases, with 9 bases left in between. The CDR3 extends over 15 amino acids. The CDR3 DNA is TGTGCCTGGAGTGTTGAAGGCGGCTCTGGAAACACCATATATTTT. This sequence encodes CAWSVEGGSGNTIYF.

This clonotype is judged medium-sized. V and J are TRBV10-3 and TRBJ2-5, with D uncertain. The CDR3 covers 15 residues. V lost 2 bases, J lost 4 bases, and 14 bases lay in between. Germline values: CDR1 ENHRY, CDR2 SYGVKD. The CDR3 protein is CAISEVADLRETQYF. Here the CDR3 DNA reads TGTGCCATCAGTGAGGTTGCGGACCTCAGAGAGACCCAGTACTTC.

With regard to this clonotype: This may arise from a read error, as a much more abundant clone is one base away. This chain links TRBV5-4 with TRBJ1-2; 8 bases agree with TRBD1. CDR1 and CDR2 from the germline V gene are SGHNT and YYREEE (reference sequence). This CDR3 region has 15 residues. V shed 0 bases and J 12 bases; nucleotides not matched to a gene: 13. CDR3 nucleotides: TGTGCCAGCAGCTTGGCAGGACAGGGCCAACGGGGCCACACCTTC. This translates into CASSLAGQGQRGHTF.

The rearrangement joins TRBV20-1 to TRBJ2-7, with D tentatively TRBD1 (5 bases). The CDR3 has 14 residues. In germline, CDR1 is DFQATT, CDR2 SNEGSKA (reference sequence). V was trimmed by 4 bases and J by 2 bases, leaving 15 bases between them. The CDR3 region has the DNA TGCAGTGCTACCAGACAGTCCGATCCCTACGAGCAGTACTTC. This gives the protein CSATRQSDPYEQYF.

This clonotype was seen many times. This rearrangement joins TRBV6-5 to TRBJ1-6; 8 nucleotides agree with TRBD1. Trimming at V came to 6 bases and at J to 7 bases, leaving 11 bases not matched to a gene. The CDR3 totals 16 residues. Germline assignment: CDR1 MNHEY and CDR2 SVGAGI. CDR3 nucleotides: TGTGCCAGCAGCCCGGACAGGGCAATCTCAAATTCACCCCTCCACTTT. Translating it yields CASSPDRAISNSPLHF.

This clonotype has a handful of counts. Given a much more abundant clone one base away, this may be a read error. The chain recombines TRBV7-7 with TRBJ2-3; maybe TRBD1 (5 bases). Germline loops: CDR1 SSHAT, CDR2 FNYEAQ (reference sequence). The CDR3 has 13 residues. DNA for the CDR3: TGTGCCAGCAGCCCAGTGGGCACAGGTACGCAGTATTTT. Its protein is CASSPVGTGTQYF.

This clonotype was seen only a few times. This sequence joins TRBV2 and TRBJ2-2; the D gene is possibly TRBD1 (6 bases). The germline V and J ends were trimmed by 8 bases and 1 base, with 14 bases remaining between them. Germline V CDR1 and CDR2: SNHLY, FYNNEI. The CDR3 runs to 15 residues. CDR3 residues: CASSIDRRNTGELFF. CDR3 in DNA: TGTGCCAGCTCAATAGACAGGAGGAACACCGGGGAGCTGTTTTTT. The whole variable domain, remainder taken from reference TRBV2 and TRBJ2-2, is EPEVTQTPSHQVTQMGQEVILRCVPISNHLYFYWYRQILGQKVEFLVSFYNNEISEKSEIFDDQFSVERPDGSNFTLKIRSTKLEDSAMYFCASSIDRRNTGELFFGEGSRLTVL.

The chain combines TRBV12-3 or TRBV12-4 with TRBJ2-2, with D uncertain. The CDR3 is 11 residues long. With 5 bases removed from V and 6 bases from J, the gap between germline ends came to 4 bases. The CDR3 nucleotides are TGTGCCAGCAGTACTCCCGGGGAGCTGTTTTTT. Protein: CASSTPGELFF.

This clonotype came up many times. The chain couples TRBV5-1 to TRBJ2-3; D might be TRBD1 (6 bases). Trimming left V 5 bases short and J 1 base short, with 14 bases between. Germline assignment: CDR1 SGHRS and CDR2 YFSETQ. CDR3 length: 15 residues. The CDR3 loop reads CASRQFRQGTDTQYF. CDR3 DNA sequence: TGCGCCAGCAGACAATTCCGACAGGGCACAGATACGCAGTATTTT.